Below, 29 T cell receptor beta chains from the same sample are listed, as sequenced in a study of molecular identifiers for immune sequencing clone quantification. One entry per CDR3 protein results from TCRdb running MiXCR on the PCR reads. Among a few hundred thousand distinct CDR3 sequences listed, 20% to 25% were seen once. Sequencing was done on a sample of naive CD8+ T cells from blood, with Jurkat cell RNA spiked in. This sample's subset: FACS-sorted CD8+CD4-CCR7+CD45RA+ naive T cells. These receptors were collected from a human donor in good health. Some libraries in this study had Jurkat cell RNA spiked in.

A word on this clonotype: A clone one base away is much larger, so this may be a read error. The rearrangement uses TRBV27 and TRBJ2-7; TRBD2 agrees at 7 bases. The CDR3 contains 15 residues. Germline V CDR1 and CDR2: MNHEY, SMNVEV (reference sequence). The trim removed 6 bases at V and 3 bases at J, leaving 11 bases unmatched. The CDR3 loop is CASSQKGGGNYEQYF. CDR3 DNA sequence: TGTGCCAGCAGCCAGAAAGGCGGGGGAAACTACGAGCAGTACTTC.

This clonotype was seen at least ten times. The V gene is TRBV27, the J gene TRBJ2-3, with 7 positions matching TRBD2. This CDR3 is 16 amino acids long. Per the germline V gene, CDR1 is MNHEY and CDR2 is SMNVEV (reference sequence). The trim removed 6 bases at V and 5 bases at J, leaving 14 bases unmatched. This CDR3 is CASSPQTSRHLDTQYF. Here the CDR3 DNA reads TGTGCCAGCAGCCCCCAGACTAGCCGGCACCTAGATACGCAGTATTTT.

The chain recombines TRBV7-6 with TRBJ1-1; TRBD1 might be the D (6 bases). This CDR3 contains 17 residues. Germline loops: CDR1 SGHVS, CDR2 FNYEAQ. The ends were cut back, 5 bases at V and 4 bases at J, with 23 bases in the middle. The CDR3 nucleotides are TGTGCCAGCAGCCCGGAATCCTACAGGGATCGAGGCACTGAAGCTTTCTTT. It translates to CASSPESYRDRGTEAFF. Combining the CDR3 with reference TRBV7-6 and TRBJ1-1 gives the whole variable domain GAGVSQSPRYKVTKRGQDVALRCDPISGHVSLYWYRQALGQGPEFLTYFNYEAQQDKSGLPNDRFSAERPEGSISTLTIQRTEQRDSAMYRCASSPESYRDRGTEAFFGQGTRLTVV.

This clonotype was recorded many times. V usage is TRBV7-9 and J usage is TRBJ1-1, with TRBD1 identical over 7 bases. The V and J ends lost 10 bases and 4 bases, in that order; junction bases with no gene match: 6. This CDR3 region has 12 residues. Germline V gene lookup returns CDR1 SEHNR and CDR2 FQNEAQ (reference sequence). The CDR3, as DNA: TGTGCCATCAACCCAGGGGGCACTGAAGCTTTCTTT. Protein sequence: CAINPGGTEAFF.

This clonotype showed up many times. For the CDR3, the DNA is TGTGCCAGCAGCTTTTTCAGCCACACAGATACGCAGTATTTT. It is translated as CASSFFSHTDTQYF. The V call is TRBV7-9, the J call TRBJ2-3; D is uncertain. The CDR3 sequence is 14 residues long. CDR1 is SEHNR and CDR2 is FQNEAQ in the germline V gene (reference sequence). Trimming took 3 bases from V and 2 from J, leaving 9 bases between them. The full variable domain, with the rest looked up from reference TRBV7-9 and TRBJ2-3, is DTGVSQNPRHKITKRGQNVTFRCDPISEHNRLYWYRQTLGQGPEFLTYFQNEAQLEKSRLLSDRFSAERPKGSFSTLEIQRTEQGDSAMYLCASSFFSHTDTQYFGPGTRLTVL.

This clonotype was seen many times. The rearrangement uses TRBV7-9 and TRBJ2-2; the D gene is possibly TRBD1 (7 bases). With 4 bases removed from V and 1 base from J, the gap between germline ends came to 16 bases. This CDR3 has 17 amino acids. The V gene's germline CDR1 is SEHNR and CDR2 FQNEAQ (reference sequence). The CDR3 reads CASSYPGAGGNTGELFF. The CDR3 nucleotides are TGTGCCAGCAGCTACCCGGGGGCAGGGGGGAACACCGGGGAGCTGTTTTTT.

In its sample, this clonotype was seen many times. The chain uses TRBV5-5 and TRBJ1-1; D unresolved. Germline lookup yields CDR1 SGHKS and CDR2 YYEKEE (reference sequence). With 1 base removed from V and 1 base from J, the gap between germline ends came to 5 bases. The length of the CDR3 is 13 residues. The DNA of the CDR3 is TGTGCCAGCAGCTTGCATAGGAACACTGAAGCTTTCTTT. This translates into CASSLHRNTEAFF.

This clonotype was observed a few times. The rearrangement links TRBV6-1 to TRBJ1-3, with D possibly being TRBD1 (5 bases). V was cut by 0 bases and J by 0 bases, with 15 bases left in between. Looked up from germline, CDR1 is MNHNS and CDR2 is SASEGT. This CDR3 has 18 amino acids. The CDR3 nucleotides read TGTGCCAGCAGTGAAGCGCCGGGGACCTCTTACTCTGGAAACACCATATATTTT. Translated, it gives CASSEAPGTSYSGNTIYF.

This clonotype has a count of ten or more. This chain links TRBV28 with TRBJ2-7, with a tentative D call TRBD1 (6 bases). Germline CDR1 is MDHEN and CDR2 is SYDVKM. Trimming took off 11 bases at V and 1 base at J, with 18 bases between the two ends. This CDR3 comprises 14 residues. CDR3 in amino acids: CAAARTVLSYEQYF. The CDR3 DNA sequence: TGTGCCGCGGCTCGGACAGTTCTGTCCTACGAGCAGTACTTC.

The rearrangement joins TRBV20-1 to TRBJ2-3; 9 bases are shared with TRBD2. The V and J ends lost 2 bases and 2 bases, in that order; junction bases with no gene match: 14. The CDR3 is made up of 18 amino acids. CDR1 and CDR2 from the germline V gene are DFQATT and SNEGSKA (reference sequence). The CDR3 reads CSARMAGGPVPYTDTQYF. The CDR3 region has the DNA TGCAGTGCTAGAATGGCGGGGGGGCCGGTCCCTTACACAGATACGCAGTATTTT.

The V gene is TRBV5-5, the J gene TRBJ1-1; D is unclear. Germline CDR1 SGHKS, CDR2 YYEKEE (reference sequence). Trimming left V 0 bases short and J 4 bases short, with 7 bases between. CDR3 length: 13 residues. CDR3 in amino acids: CASSLEEGTEAFF. For the CDR3, the DNA is TGTGCCAGCAGCTTGGAGGAGGGCACTGAAGCTTTCTTT.

The V call is TRBV3-1, the J call TRBJ2-3; 12 bases are a match to TRBD2. The V gene end was trimmed by 3 bases and the J gene end by 14 bases; junction bases not matched to a gene: 12. The germline V gene has CDR1 LGHDT and CDR2 YNNKEL (reference sequence). The length of the CDR3 is 15 residues. The DNA of the CDR3 is TGTGCCAGCAGCCACGCACTAGCGGGGGGCTGGGCGGCGTATTTT. Its translation is CASSHALAGGWAAYF.

There are many counts of this clonotype. This chain uses TRBV7-9 with TRBJ2-6, with TRBD1 matching over 10 bases. Trimming took 6 bases from V and 5 from J; bases not matched to a gene: 10. Germline CDR1 and CDR2: SEHNR and FQNEAQ (reference sequence). CDR3 length equals 17 residues. DNA for the CDR3: TGTGCCAGCAGTCGGCCGGGACAGGGGATAAGGGCCAACGTCCTGACTTTC. It yields the protein CASSRPGQGIRANVLTF.

This clonotype showed up many times. The chain uses TRBV20-1 and TRBJ1-6, with D hard to call. The CDR3 has 16 residues. Trimming pared 2 bases from V and 0 bases from J, leaving 11 bases between. Per germline, CDR1 DFQATT and CDR2 SNEGSKA (reference sequence). In nucleotides, the CDR3 is TGCAGTGCTAGAAACTACGACATCTCCTATAATTCACCCCTCCACTTT. Translated: CSARNYDISYNSPLHF.

With regard to this clonotype: A much more abundant neighbour one base away suggests this may be a read error. The CDR3 carries no conserved terminal phenylalanine or tryptophan, so it likely arises from a read error. The rearrangement joins TRBV14 to TRBJ2-3, with D uncertain. Germline values: CDR1 SGHDN, CDR2 FVKESK. The CDR3 runs to 15 residues. Trimming removed 0 bases at V and 1 base at J, with 8 bases between. CDR3 region: CASSQEIGGTDTQYS. The CDR3 region has the DNA TGTGCCAGCAGCCAAGAGATTGGAGGCACAGATACGCAGTATTCT.

This clonotype was seen repeatedly, ten times or more. The chain links TRBV2 to TRBJ1-4; D ambiguous. CDR1 SNHLY and CDR2 FYNNEI come from the germline V gene. This CDR3 has 11 residues. Trimming left V 8 bases short and J 7 bases short, with 8 bases between. The CDR3 DNA is TGTGCCAGCGGCGGGCTTGAAAAACTGTTTTTT. Its protein product is CASGGLEKLFF.

This clonotype was picked up many times. The CDR3 bases are TGCGCCAGCAGCTTGTTACCCAATCAGCCCCAGCATTTT. Its translation: CASSLLPNQPQHF. The V call is TRBV5-1, the J call TRBJ1-5; D remains unclear. The V end lost 1 base, the J end lost 3 bases, and 5 bases lay between the germline ends. The CDR3 length is 13 residues. Germline loops: CDR1 SGHRS, CDR2 YFSETQ. Supplemented by reference TRBV5-1 and TRBJ1-5, the full variable domain reads KAGVTQTPRYLIKTRGQQVTLSCSPISGHRSVSWYQQTPGQGLQFLFEYFSETQRNKGNFPGRFSGRQFSNSRSEMNVSTLELGDSALYLCASSLLPNQPQHFGDGTRLSIL.

The rearrangement links TRBV7-9 to TRBJ1-4; a weak D match, TRBD1 (6 bases). CDR3 length: 16 residues. The V and J ends lost 6 bases and 2 bases respectively, with 16 bases between them. The germline CDR1 and CDR2 sequences are SEHNR and FQNEAQ (reference sequence). The CDR3 here is CASRDVRGATNEKLFF. CDR3 DNA: TGTGCCAGCAGAGACGTCCGGGGGGCGACTAATGAAAAACTGTTTTTT.

This clonotype was detected ten times or more. The gene calls are TRBV7-6 and TRBJ1-1, with D uncertain. The CDR3 spans 14 residues. The germline V and J ends were trimmed by 1 base and 0 bases, with 6 bases remaining between them. Per germline, CDR1 SGHVS and CDR2 FNYEAQ. The CDR3 region is CASSLDYVNTEAFF. Written as DNA, the CDR3 is TGTGCCAGCAGCTTAGATTATGTGAACACTGAAGCTTTCTTT.

About this clonotype: A much larger clone differs from this one at a single base, so this may be a read error. This chain uses TRBV29-1 with TRBJ1-2; D is undetermined. The germline V and J ends were trimmed by 7 bases and 0 bases, with 18 bases remaining between them. This CDR3 contains 15 residues. Germline-derived CDR1 and CDR2 are SQVTM and ANQGSEA. The CDR3 sequence is CSAEGPPRANYGYTF. The CDR3 region has the DNA TGCAGCGCAGAAGGCCCTCCGCGGGCTAACTATGGCTACACCTTC.

At least ten counts were recorded for this clonotype. The V call is TRBV11-3, the J call TRBJ2-7; 8 bases fit TRBD1. The germline V gene encodes CDR1 SGHNT and CDR2 YENEEA. V was clipped by 4 bases and J by 3 bases; unmatched bases: 8. The CDR3 length is 15 residues. The CDR3 sequence: CASSSGQGAGYEQYF. In DNA form, the CDR3 reads TGTGCCAGCAGCTCGGGGCAGGGGGCGGGCTACGAGCAGTACTTC.

Concerning this clonotype itself: A single base separates this from a much larger clone, so it may be a read error. The chain is built from TRBV6-5 and TRBJ1-6; D not resolved. In germline, CDR1 is MNHEY, CDR2 SVGAGI. This CDR3 has 14 residues. CDR3 coding DNA: TGTGCCAGCGGTTACGGTCCTTCGTCGGGGCCCCTCCACTTT. Its protein is CASGYGPSSGPLHF.

This clonotype was counted between two and nine times. This rearrangement joins TRBV20-1 to TRBJ2-5; 10 bases map to TRBD1. V was clipped by 3 bases and J by 5 bases; unmatched bases: 6. The CDR3 has 14 residues. Germline V gene data show CDR1 as DFQATT and CDR2 as SNEGSKA (reference sequence). CDR3: CSASVTGGTETQYF. CDR3 bases: TGCAGTGCTAGTGTGACAGGGGGCACGGAGACCCAGTACTTC.

This clonotype was seen many times. J is TRBJ2-5 and V is TRBV4-1; D unresolved. The germline V and J ends were trimmed by 5 bases and 0 bases, with 10 bases remaining between them. The CDR3 spans 14 residues. Germline CDR1 reads MGHRA; CDR2 reads YSYEKL. CDR3 protein: CASSSRQYQETQYF. CDR3 in DNA: TGCGCCAGCAGCTCGAGACAATACCAAGAGACCCAGTACTTC.

This clonotype was detected ten times or more. V is TRBV20-1 and J is TRBJ1-2; D may be TRBD1 (6 bases). The CDR3 has 15 residues. Trimming removed 0 bases from V and 3 bases from J, with 14 bases in between. Germline V lookup: CDR1 DFQATT, CDR2 SNEGSKA (reference sequence). The CDR3 sequence: CSARDHRGLYYGYTF. For the CDR3, the DNA is TGCAGTGCTAGAGATCACCGGGGGCTGTACTATGGCTACACCTTC.

This clonotype came up many times. V usage is TRBV5-4 and J usage is TRBJ1-4; a weak D match, TRBD1 (5 bases). Trimming left V 0 bases short and J 10 bases short, with 19 bases between. Germline loops: CDR1 SGHNT, CDR2 YYREEE (reference sequence). This CDR3 is built from 16 residues. The CDR3 protein is CASSLVTGTQEAKLFF. CDR3 nucleotides: TGTGCCAGCAGCTTGGTGACCGGGACTCAAGAGGCAAAACTGTTTTTT.

Notes on this clonotype: A read error may be the cause here, since a much bigger clone is one base away. The rearrangement joins TRBV9 to TRBJ2-1; 7 bases agree with TRBD1. This CDR3 comprises 12 residues. Germline CDR1 reads SGDLS; CDR2 reads YYNGEE. As DNA, the CDR3 is TGTGCCAGCGGCGTAGGGGGCTATGAGCAGTTCTTC. Its translation is CASGVGGYEQFF.

In its sample, this clonotype was seen many times. The J gene is TRBJ1-2, the V gene TRBV12-3 or TRBV12-4; D gene ambiguous. Trimming took 7 bases from V and 0 from J, leaving 6 bases between them. This CDR3 comprises 12 residues. The CDR3 sequence: CASTGANYGYTF. The CDR3 region has the DNA TGTGCCAGCACTGGAGCTAACTATGGCTACACCTTC.

This clonotype was seen many times. V and J are TRBV9 and TRBJ1-2; the D is unclear. The V gene's germline CDR1 is SGDLS and CDR2 YYNGEE. CDR3 size: 12 residues. V was clipped by 0 bases and J by 4 bases, with 4 bases between them. The CDR3 loop reads CASSVDRYGYTF. The CDR3 DNA is TGTGCCAGCAGCGTAGACCGCTATGGCTACACCTTC.